Listed below are T cell receptor beta chains from one sample, sequenced in a study of Ad26.COV2.S vaccination and SARS-CoV-2 variants. TCRdb's table, derived via immunoSEQ multiplex PCR, lists solely in-frame clones and lacks some. The table shows 350,000 to 450,000 clones, with around 84% occurring only once. The material was peripheral blood, obtained in a trial of Ad26.COV2.S vaccine versus placebo. Source of these receptors: a person aged 18-60 years who received the Ad26.COV2.S COVID-19 vaccine or a placebo. Both conserved end residues are part of each CDR3.

CDR3 length,V gene,J gene,CDR3 protein
14,TRBV11-2,TRBJ1-1,CASSFRGLNTEAFF
14,TRBV19,TRBJ1-5,CASSGGGGNQPQHF
16,TRBV6-2/TRBV6-3,TRBJ2-5,CASSWGLAGGQETQYF
13,TRBV7-6,TRBJ2-5,CASSLAGVETQYF
16,TRBV4-3,TRBJ1-2,CASSPSGWAANYGYTF
13,TRBV2,TRBJ1-5,CASKGTGRGPQHF
13,TRBV12-3/TRBV12-4,TRBJ2-1,CASSQIAGAEQFF
16,TRBV4-1,TRBJ2-7,CASSQDSFPGAYEQYF
13,TRBV18,TRBJ1-2,CASSAGNAAAYTF
12,TRBV30,TRBJ1-1,CARSDRGTEAFF
15,TRBV9,TRBJ2-2,CASSVGTPNTGELFF
13,TRBV7-2,TRBJ2-7,CASSFRVPLEQYF
17,TRBV21-1,TRBJ1-4,CASSKGSVWATNEKLFF
19,TRBV7-9,TRBJ2-1,CASSLVVLLAGESDNEQFF
15,TRBV5-1,TRBJ2-3,CASSLVTGRTDTQYF
14,TRBV7-6,TRBJ1-6,CASSVTGGTSPLHF
16,TRBV28,TRBJ1-1,CASSPAGNRMNTEAFF
14,TRBV9,TRBJ1-5,CASSAGGEDQPQHF
14,TRBV10-3,TRBJ1-1,CAISESIGKRTAFF
13,TRBV7-2,TRBJ2-7,CASSFKTDYEQYF
16,TRBV19,TRBJ1-2,CASSTTTDRVGYGYTF
16,TRBV7-8,TRBJ2-7,CASSVSRDRSSYEQYF